This T cell receptor beta chain was obtained from a study of blood T cell repertoires in COVID-19 (dated by TCRdb to between 2020 and 2021). Broadly, across the study: The collaborator samples originated in the United States, Italy and Spain and spanned the acute and convalescent phases of COVID-19. The material from the prospective study consisted of cDNA or gDNA derived from T cells, B-cell-depleted T cells, or PBMCs. HLA class I and class II types, where available, came from metadata supplied by the sample provider rather than from assay-based typing. Subjects who had been exposed to COVID-19, were actively infected with it, or had recovered from it provided the deeply sampled blood TCRbeta repertoires that made up the dataset. The repertoires were made available in a free public database intended to serve as a resource for research on the immune response to SARS-CoV-2. Samples came from the ongoing ImmuneRACE study (first 160 participants) plus 1,254 subjects from 6 global collaborators. A de-identified subject ID, COVID-19 status, age in years and sex were almost always included in the sample metadata. General conclusions and limits of the study: Clinical and demographic metadata were provided uncurated, with the amount varying by source and participant.

Worth noting for this clone: Its cognate antigen has yet to be identified. No much larger clonotype is one base removed from it; base qualities were not supplied.

Collaborating institutions collected whole blood in K2EDTA tubes following their own protocols. For TCRbeta analysis, collaborator samples were shipped as frozen whole blood, as isolated PBMCs, or as DNA extracted from either sample type. TCRbeta CDR3 regions were amplified from genomic DNA using the immunoSEQ Assay, a bias-controlled multiplex PCR. Under the source paper's analysis protocol: Within the assay, amplification of reference gene primers was used to estimate how many nucleated cells each sample contained. To quantify the absolute abundance of each unique TCRbeta CDR3 rearrangement, sequence reads were collapsed and filtered. For each sample, productive Simpson clonality was calculated by taking the square root of Simpson's diversity index across productive rearrangements. In TCRdb, the immuneACCESS table is reduced to in-frame sequences with V and J assigned. These tables do not hold every clone; where another copy was compared, an unresolved V gene accounts for under half, and the others remain unexplained. D and trimming were read from the DNA, whereas the V and J calls and clone size are those reported in that table. The sample yields 380,000 or so clones; around 84% were counted once. The ten top clones hold more than 0.95% of the sample.

Reading the germline V gene gives CDR1 SGHAT and CDR2 FQNNGV. From the cysteine up to the phenylalanine, the CDR3 has a length of 14 residues. The CDR3 DNA has 42 bases and is translated from base 1. The germline ends are 13 bases apart after V is trimmed by 4 bases and J by 3 bases. The chain links TRBV11-2 with TRBJ2-7; TRBD2 is a weak D gene call, 5 bases matching. The clonotype originates from a human donor with acute or convalescent COVID-19. The donor label of this sample is uncertain. Material: peripheral blood. In nucleotide form, the sequence is TGTGCCAGCAGCTACCCCACGGGGTACTACGAGCAGTACTTC. Its translation is CASSYPTGYYEQYF.